This T cell receptor beta chain came from a study of blood T cell repertoires in COVID-19. Study summary: Acute-phase and convalescent COVID-19 samples originated in the United States, Italy and Spain. PBMCs, B-cell-depleted T cells, or T cells provided the cDNA or gDNA that made up the material.

Assay used: immunoSEQ multiplex PCR; TCRdb lists only in-frame clones, some missing. The sample contains some 300,000 clones, 90% of which appear only once. There are 14 residues in the CDR3. V lost 3 bases to trimming and J lost 6 bases, with 11 bases between them. CDR1 is LNHDA and CDR2 is SQIVND in the germline V gene (reference sequence). Across 20 to 25 US areas, participants ranged in age from 18 to 89 years. Cohorts were based on clinical histories the participants reported. Sequencing was done on a sample of PBMCs or T cells enriched from blood (not recorded which). V usage is TRBV19 and J usage is TRBJ2-2; D ambiguous. This receptor was identified in a woman aged 18-35 years with acute COVID-19. This CDR3 is CASSILSRSGELFF. The CDR3 nucleotides read TGTGCCAGTAGTATTCTCTCTAGGTCCGGGGAGCTGTTTTTT.